The source of this T cell receptor beta chain is a study of identifying expanded T cells in peripheral blood. Collection occurred without any documented infections or immune events in donors. Method: immunoSEQ multiplex PCR; TCRdb's copy keeps in-frame clones and lacks some. The repertoire holds tens of thousands of clones, with around 83% as singletons. General study results and limits: Approximately 1.1 clones differed between technical replicates, versus approximately 16 and 19 over time. Variance in clone template counts between roughly two-week samples significantly increased with total template count across all healthy donors.

CDR3 size: 18 residues. Germline loops: CDR1 MNHEY, CDR2 SMNVEV (reference sequence). With 2 bases removed from V and 0 bases from J, the gap between germline ends came to 14 bases. This clone was seen once. Antigen unknown. This clonotype originated in a person aged 18 to 75 in good health. The gene calls are TRBV27 and TRBJ2-6, with unresolved D. Sequences were obtained from blood. In DNA form, the CDR3 reads TGTGCCAGCAGTTTAGGGCCACCAAGGGCCTCTGGGGCCAACGTCCTGACTTTC. It encodes CASSLGPPRASGANVLTF.